This T cell receptor beta chain was profiled in a study of identical twins. TCRdb recomputed calls from the 5' RACE reads with MiXCR, one row per CDR3 protein. The table lists some 1,700,000 distinct CDR3 sequences, around a third of them singletons, with about 0.27% in the top ten. Germline assignment: CDR1 SGHTA and CDR2 FQGNSA. This CDR3 is 16 amino acids long. Trimming pared 6 bases from V and 0 bases from J, leaving 14 bases between. The source is a newborn girl in good health. V is TRBV7-2 and J is TRBJ2-2; D tentatively reads TRBD1 or TRBD2 (5 bases each). Specimen: cord blood. The CDR3, as DNA: TGTGCCAGCAGGCATTCGGGACCCGCGAACACCGGGGAGCTGTTTTTT. This sequence encodes CASRHSGPANTGELFF.